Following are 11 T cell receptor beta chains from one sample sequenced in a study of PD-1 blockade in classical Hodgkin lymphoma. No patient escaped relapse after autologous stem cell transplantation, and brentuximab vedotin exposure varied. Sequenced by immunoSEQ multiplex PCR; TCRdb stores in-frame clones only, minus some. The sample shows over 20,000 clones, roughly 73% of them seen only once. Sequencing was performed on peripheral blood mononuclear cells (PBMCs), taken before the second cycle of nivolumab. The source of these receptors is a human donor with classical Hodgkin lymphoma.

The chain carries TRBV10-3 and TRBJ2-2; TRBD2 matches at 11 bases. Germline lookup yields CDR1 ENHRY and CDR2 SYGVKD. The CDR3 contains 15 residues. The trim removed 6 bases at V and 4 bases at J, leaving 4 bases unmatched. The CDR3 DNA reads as TGTGCCATCAGCGCCGGGACTAGCGGCACCGGGGAGCTGTTTTTT. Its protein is CAISAGTSGTGELFF.

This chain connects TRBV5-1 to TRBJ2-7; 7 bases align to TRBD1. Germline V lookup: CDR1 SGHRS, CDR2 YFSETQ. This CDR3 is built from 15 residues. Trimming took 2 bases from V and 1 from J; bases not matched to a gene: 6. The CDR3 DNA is TGCGCCAGCAGCTTCAAGGGGGCCGCATCCTACGAGCAGTACTTC. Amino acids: CASSFKGAASYEQYF.

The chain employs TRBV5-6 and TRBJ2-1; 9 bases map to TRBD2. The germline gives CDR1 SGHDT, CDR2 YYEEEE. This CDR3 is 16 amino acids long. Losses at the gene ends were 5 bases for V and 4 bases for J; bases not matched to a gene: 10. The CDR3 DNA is TGTGCCAGCAGGAGTACCGGGACTAGCCGTTACAATGAGCAGTTCTTC. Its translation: CASRSTGTSRYNEQFF.

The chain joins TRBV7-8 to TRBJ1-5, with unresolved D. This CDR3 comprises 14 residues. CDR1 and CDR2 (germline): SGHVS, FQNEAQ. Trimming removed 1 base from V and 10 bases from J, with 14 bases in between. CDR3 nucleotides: TGTGCCAGCAGCTTAGAGGACTCAGCAGGCCCCCAGCATTTT. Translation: CASSLEDSAGPQHF.

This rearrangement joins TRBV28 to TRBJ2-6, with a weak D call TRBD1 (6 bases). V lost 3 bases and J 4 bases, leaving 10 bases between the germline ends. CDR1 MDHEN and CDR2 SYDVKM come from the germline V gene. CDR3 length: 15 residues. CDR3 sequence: CASSFQGTGANVLTF. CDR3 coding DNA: TGTGCCAGCAGTTTTCAGGGGACCGGGGCCAACGTCCTGACTTTC.

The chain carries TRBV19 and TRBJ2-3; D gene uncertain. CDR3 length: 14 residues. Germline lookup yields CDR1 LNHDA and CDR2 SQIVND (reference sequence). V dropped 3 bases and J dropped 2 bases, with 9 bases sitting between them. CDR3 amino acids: CASSMARLTDTQYF. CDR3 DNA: TGTGCCAGTAGTATGGCGCGCCTCACAGATACGCAGTATTTT.

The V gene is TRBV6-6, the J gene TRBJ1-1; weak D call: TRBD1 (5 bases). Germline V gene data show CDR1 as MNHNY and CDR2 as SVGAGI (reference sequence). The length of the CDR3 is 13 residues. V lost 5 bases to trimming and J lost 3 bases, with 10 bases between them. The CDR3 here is CASSRGDHTEAFF. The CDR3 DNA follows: TGTGCCAGCAGTCGGGGGGACCACACTGAAGCTTTCTTT.

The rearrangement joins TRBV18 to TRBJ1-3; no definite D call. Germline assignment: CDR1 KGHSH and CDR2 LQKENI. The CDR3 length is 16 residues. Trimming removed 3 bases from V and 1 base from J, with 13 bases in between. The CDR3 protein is CASSPPSSGSGNTIYF. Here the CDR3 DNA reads TGTGCCAGCTCACCCCCGAGTTCCGGGTCTGGAAACACCATATATTTT.

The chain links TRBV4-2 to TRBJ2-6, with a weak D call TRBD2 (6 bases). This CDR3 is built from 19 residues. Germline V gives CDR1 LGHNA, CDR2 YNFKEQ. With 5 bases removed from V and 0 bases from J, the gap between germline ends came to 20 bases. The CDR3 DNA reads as TGTGCCAGCAGCAAACGGGGTCCTAGCGCCATCTCTGGGGCCAACGTCCTGACTTTC. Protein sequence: CASSKRGPSAISGANVLTF.

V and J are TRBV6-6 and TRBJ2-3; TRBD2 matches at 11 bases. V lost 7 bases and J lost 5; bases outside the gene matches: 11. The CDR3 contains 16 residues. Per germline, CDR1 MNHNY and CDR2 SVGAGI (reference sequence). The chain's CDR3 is CASIQTSGRRGDTQYF. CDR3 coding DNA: TGTGCCAGCATCCAAACTAGCGGGAGACGGGGAGATACGCAGTATTTT.

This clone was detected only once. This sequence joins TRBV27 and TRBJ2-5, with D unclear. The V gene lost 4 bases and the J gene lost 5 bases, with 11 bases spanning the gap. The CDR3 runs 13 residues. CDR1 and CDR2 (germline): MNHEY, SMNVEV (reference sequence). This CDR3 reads CASSSPVSETQYF. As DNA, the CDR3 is TGTGCCAGCAGTTCGCCAGTGTCGGAGACCCAGTACTTC.